This TCR beta chain was documented in a study of early T cells in non-severe SARS-CoV-2 infection. Per germline, CDR1 SGHNT and CDR2 YENEEA. CDR3 length equals 14 residues. The V and J ends lost 5 bases and 8 bases respectively, with 16 bases between them. Each CDR3 protein gets one entry after TCRdb re-called the 5' RACE reads with MiXCR. The sample contains about 30,000 distinct CDR3 sequences, roughly 4.9% of which appear only once. This TCR was sampled from an adult who was a healthcare worker with PCR-confirmed SARS-CoV-2 infection or an uninfected control (not recorded which). The sample was whole blood. The chain is built from TRBV11-3 and TRBJ2-1; TRBD2 is a possible D gene (7 bases). This CDR3 reads CASSQGRASHEQFF. The CDR3 region has the DNA TGTGCCAGCAGCCAGGGGAGGGCTAGCCATGAGCAGTTCTTC.